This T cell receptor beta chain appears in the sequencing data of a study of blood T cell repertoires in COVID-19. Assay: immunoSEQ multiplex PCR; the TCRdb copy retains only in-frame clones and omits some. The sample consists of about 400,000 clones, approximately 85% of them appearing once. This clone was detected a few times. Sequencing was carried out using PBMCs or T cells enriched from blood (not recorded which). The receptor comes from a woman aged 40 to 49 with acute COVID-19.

CDR3 in amino acids: CASSSWTGGYGYTF. As DNA, the CDR3 is TGTGCCAGCAGCTCATGGACAGGGGGCTATGGCTACACCTTC. The chain employs TRBV13 and TRBJ1-2, with 10 nucleotides matching TRBD1. Trimming took 4 bases from V and 4 from J; bases not matched to a gene: 3. The CDR3 loop spans 14 amino acids. CDR1 is PRHDT, CDR2 FYEKMQ, per germline (reference sequence).